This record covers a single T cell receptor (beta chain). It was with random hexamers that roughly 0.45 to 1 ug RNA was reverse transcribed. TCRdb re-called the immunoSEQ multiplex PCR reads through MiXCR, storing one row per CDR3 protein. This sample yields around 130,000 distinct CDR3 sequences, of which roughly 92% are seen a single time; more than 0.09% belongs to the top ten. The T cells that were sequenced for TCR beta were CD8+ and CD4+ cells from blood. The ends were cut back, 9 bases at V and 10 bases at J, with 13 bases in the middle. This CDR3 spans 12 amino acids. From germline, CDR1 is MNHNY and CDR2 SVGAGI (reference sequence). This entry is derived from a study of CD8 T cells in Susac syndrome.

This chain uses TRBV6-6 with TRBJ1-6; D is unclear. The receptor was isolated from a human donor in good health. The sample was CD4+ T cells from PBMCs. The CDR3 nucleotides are TGTGCCAGTAGGTCAGCCAGCTCACCCCTCCACTTT. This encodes CASRSASSPLHF.